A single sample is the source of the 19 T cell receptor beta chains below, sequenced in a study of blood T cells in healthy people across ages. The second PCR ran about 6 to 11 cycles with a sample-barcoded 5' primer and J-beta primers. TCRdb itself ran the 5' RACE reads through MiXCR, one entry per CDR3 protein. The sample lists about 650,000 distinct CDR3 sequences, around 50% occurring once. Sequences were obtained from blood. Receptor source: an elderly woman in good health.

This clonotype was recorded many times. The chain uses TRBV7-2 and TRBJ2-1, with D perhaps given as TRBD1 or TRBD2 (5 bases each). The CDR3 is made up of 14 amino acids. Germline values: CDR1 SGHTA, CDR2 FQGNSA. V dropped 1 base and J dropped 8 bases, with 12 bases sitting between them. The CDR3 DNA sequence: TGTGCCAGCAGCTTAGTTGGGGGAGTCCATGAGCAGTTCTTC. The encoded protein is CASSLVGGVHEQFF.

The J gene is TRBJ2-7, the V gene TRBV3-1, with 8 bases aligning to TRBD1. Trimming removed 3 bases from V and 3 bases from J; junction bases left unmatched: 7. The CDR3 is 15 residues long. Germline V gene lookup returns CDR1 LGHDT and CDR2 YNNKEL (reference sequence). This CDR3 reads CASSHPQQGGYEQYF. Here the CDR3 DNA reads TGTGCCAGCAGCCATCCTCAACAGGGGGGCTACGAGCAGTACTTC.

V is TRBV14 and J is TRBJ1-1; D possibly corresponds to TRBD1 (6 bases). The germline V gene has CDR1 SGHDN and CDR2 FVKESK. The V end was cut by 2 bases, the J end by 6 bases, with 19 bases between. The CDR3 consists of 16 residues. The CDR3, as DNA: TGTGCCAGCAGCCAAACTCCTCCGGGGGCGGCTGCTGAAGCTTTCTTT. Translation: CASSQTPPGAAAEAFF.

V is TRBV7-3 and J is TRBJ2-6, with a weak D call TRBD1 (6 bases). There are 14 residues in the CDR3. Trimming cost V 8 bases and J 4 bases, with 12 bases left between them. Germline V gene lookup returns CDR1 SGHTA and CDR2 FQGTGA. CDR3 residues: CASGSTGGANVLTF. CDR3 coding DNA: TGTGCCAGCGGGTCTACAGGGGGGGCCAACGTCCTGACTTTC.

The CDR3 region is CASSQGTSTYEQYF. CDR3 in DNA: TGTGCCAGCAGCCAAGGGACTAGCACTTACGAGCAGTACTTC. The rearrangement uses TRBV3-1 and TRBJ2-7, with 8 bases matching TRBD2. The CDR3 extends over 14 amino acids. V lost 1 base and J lost 4; bases outside the gene matches: 3. Per the germline V gene, CDR1 is LGHDT and CDR2 is YNNKEL (reference sequence).

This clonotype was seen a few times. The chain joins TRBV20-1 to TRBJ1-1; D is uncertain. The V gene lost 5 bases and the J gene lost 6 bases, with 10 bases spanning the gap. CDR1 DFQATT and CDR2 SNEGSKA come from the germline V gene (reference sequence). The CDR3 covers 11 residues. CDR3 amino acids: CSASTAPEAFF. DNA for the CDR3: TGCAGTGCTTCCACGGCCCCTGAAGCTTTCTTT.

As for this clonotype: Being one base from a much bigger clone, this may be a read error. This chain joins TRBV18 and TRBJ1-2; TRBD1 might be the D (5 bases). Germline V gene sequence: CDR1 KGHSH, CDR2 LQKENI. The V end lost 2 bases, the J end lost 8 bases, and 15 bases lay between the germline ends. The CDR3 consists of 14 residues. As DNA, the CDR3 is TGTGCCAGCTCACCATTAGCCAGGGATGGAGGCTACACCTTC. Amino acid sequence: CASSPLARDGGYTF.

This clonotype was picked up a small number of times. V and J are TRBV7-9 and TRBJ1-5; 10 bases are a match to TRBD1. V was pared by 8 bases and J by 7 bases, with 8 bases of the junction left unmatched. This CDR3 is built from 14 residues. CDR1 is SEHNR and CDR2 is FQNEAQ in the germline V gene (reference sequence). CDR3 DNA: TGTGCCAGCTCACCTGGGACAGGGGACCAGCCCCAGCATTTT. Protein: CASSPGTGDQPQHF. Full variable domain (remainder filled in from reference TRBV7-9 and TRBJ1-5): DTGVSQNPRHKITKRGQNVTFRCDPISEHNRLYWYRQTLGQGPEFLTYFQNEAQLEKSRLLSDRFSAERPKGSFSTLEIQRTEQGDSAMYLCASSPGTGDQPQHFGDGTRLSIL.

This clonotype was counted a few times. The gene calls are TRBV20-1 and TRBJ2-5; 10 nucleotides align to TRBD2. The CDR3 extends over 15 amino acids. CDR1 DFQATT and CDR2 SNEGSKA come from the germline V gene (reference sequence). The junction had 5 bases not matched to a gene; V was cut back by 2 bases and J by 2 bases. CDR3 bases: TGCAGTGCTAGACGGACTAGCGGAATGCAAGAGACCCAGTACTTC. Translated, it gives CSARRTSGMQETQYF.

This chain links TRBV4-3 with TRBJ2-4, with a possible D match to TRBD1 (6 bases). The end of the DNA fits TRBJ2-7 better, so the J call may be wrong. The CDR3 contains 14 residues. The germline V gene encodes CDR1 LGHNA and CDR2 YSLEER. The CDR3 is CASSQASDSYEQYF. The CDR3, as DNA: TGCGCCAGCAGCCAAGCCTCGGACAGCTACGAGCAGTACTTC.

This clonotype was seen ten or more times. In DNA, the CDR3 is TGTGCCAGCAGTTCAGGGGGATCCTCCTACGAGCAGTACTTC. It encodes CASSSGGSSYEQYF. The rearrangement joins TRBV12-3 or TRBV12-4 to TRBJ2-7; TRBD1 matches at 7 bases. The V gene end was trimmed by 4 bases and the J gene end by 0 bases; junction bases not matched to a gene: 3. The CDR3 covers 14 residues.

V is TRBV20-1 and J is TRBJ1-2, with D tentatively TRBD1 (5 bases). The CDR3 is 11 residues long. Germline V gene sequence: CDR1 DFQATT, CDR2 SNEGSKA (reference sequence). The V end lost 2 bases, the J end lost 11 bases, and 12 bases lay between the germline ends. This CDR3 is CSARTHKGYTF. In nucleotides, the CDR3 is TGCAGTGCTAGAACCCACAAGGGGTACACCTTC.

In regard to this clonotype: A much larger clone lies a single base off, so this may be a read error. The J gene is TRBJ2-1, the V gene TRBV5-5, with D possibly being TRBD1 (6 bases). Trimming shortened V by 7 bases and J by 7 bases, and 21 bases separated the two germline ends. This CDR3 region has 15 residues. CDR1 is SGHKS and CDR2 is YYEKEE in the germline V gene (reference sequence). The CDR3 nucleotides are TGTGCCAGCGGCACCCAGGGGAACTTTAGAAATGAGCAGTTCTTC. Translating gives CASGTQGNFRNEQFF.

The CDR3 nucleotides read TGTGCCAGCAGCCCAGTCCTAGAGACCCAGTACTTC. Translating gives CASSPVLETQYF. The chain links TRBV9 to TRBJ2-5, with D hard to call. This CDR3 comprises 12 residues. With 4 bases removed from V and 4 bases from J, the gap between germline ends came to 8 bases. Germline V gives CDR1 SGDLS, CDR2 YYNGEE.

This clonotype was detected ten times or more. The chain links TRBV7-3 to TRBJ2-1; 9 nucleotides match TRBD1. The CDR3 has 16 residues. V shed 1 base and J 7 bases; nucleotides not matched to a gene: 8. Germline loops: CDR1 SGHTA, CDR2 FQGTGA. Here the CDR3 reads CASSLNWDRELNEQFF. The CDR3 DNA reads TGTGCCAGCAGCTTAAATTGGGACAGGGAGTTAAATGAGCAGTTCTTC. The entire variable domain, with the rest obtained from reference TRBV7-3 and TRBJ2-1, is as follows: GAGVSQTPSNKVTEKGKYVELRCDPISGHTALYWYRQSLGQGPEFLIYFQGTGAADDSGLPNDRFFAVRPEGSVSTLKIQRTERGDSAVYLCASSLNWDRELNEQFFGPGTRLTVL.

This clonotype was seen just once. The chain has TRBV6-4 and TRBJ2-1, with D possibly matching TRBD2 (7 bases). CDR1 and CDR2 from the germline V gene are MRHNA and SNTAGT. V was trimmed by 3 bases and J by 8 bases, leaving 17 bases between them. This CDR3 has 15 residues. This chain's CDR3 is CASSETGGGGDEQFF. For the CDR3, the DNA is TGTGCCAGCAGTGAAACGGGCGGGGGCGGCGATGAGCAGTTCTTC.

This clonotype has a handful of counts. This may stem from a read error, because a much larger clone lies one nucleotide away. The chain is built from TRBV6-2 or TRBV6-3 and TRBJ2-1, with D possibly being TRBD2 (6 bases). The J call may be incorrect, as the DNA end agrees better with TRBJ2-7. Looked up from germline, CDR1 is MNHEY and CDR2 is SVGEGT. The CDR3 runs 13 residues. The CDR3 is CASKTGVINEQYF. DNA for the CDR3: TGTGCCAGCAAAACGGGAGTCATCAATGAGCAGTACTTC.

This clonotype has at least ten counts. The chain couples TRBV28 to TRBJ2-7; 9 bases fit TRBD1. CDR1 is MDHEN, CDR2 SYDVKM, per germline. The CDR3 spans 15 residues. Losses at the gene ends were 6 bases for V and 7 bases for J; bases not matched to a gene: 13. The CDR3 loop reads CASSSLGTGPSEQYF. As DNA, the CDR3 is TGTGCCAGCAGCAGTTTAGGGACAGGGCCCTCTGAGCAGTACTTC.

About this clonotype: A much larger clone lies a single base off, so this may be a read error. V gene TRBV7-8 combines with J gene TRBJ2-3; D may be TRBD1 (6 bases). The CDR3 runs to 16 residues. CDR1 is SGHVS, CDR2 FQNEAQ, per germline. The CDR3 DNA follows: TGTGCCTGCAGCTCAACGGGCCCCGGGACACCAGATACGCAGTATTTT. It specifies CACSSTGPGTPDTQYF.